This T cell receptor beta chain originates from a study of T cells and Merkel cell carcinoma outcomes. Of note for this clone: The antigen is not known.

TCRdb keeps only in-frame clones here, not all; method: immunoSEQ multiplex PCR. The sample records roughly 14,000 clones, around 86% being singletons. The CDR3 sequence is 15 residues long. The germline V gene encodes CDR1 ENHRY and CDR2 SYGVKD. Trimming took off 3 bases at V and 1 base at J, with 7 bases between the two ends. Study findings and constraints: Repertoire plus T-cell density reportedly predicted Merkel cell carcinoma outcomes.

The sequencing input was tumor tissue from Merkel cell carcinoma. This TCR derives from a human donor with Merkel cell carcinoma. The chain has TRBV10-3 and TRBJ1-6, with D possibly TRBD1 on 6 matching bases. CDR3 DNA: TGTGCCATCAGTGAAGGGGGATCCTATAATTCACCCCTCCACTTT. Translation gives CAISEGGSYNSPLHF.